One sample yielded the 32 T cell receptor beta chains listed below, sequenced in a study of T cells in narcolepsy. This table comes from immunoSEQ multiplex PCR, and its TCRdb copy is limited to in-frame clones, with some not included. The sample yields about 22,000 clones, approximately 81% seen once. What was sequenced was memory (CD45RA-) CD4+ T cells from blood. The receptors stem from a human donor in good health.

This clone was counted a single time. The CDR3 DNA follows: TGTGCCAGCAGCCCCGGACCCAGTATGGATACGCAGTATTTT. This translates into CASSPGPSMDTQYF. The J gene is TRBJ2-3, the V gene TRBV14; D is unclear. The CDR3 runs to 14 residues. From germline, CDR1 is SGHDN and CDR2 FVKESK. Trimming pared 4 bases from V and 6 bases from J, leaving 14 bases between.

In this sample, this clone turned up a few times. The CDR3 DNA follows: TGTGCCAGCAGGGACCTGGGAGGGGCCTACGAGCAGTACTTC. This codes for CASRDLGGAYEQYF. The chain links TRBV6-1 to TRBJ2-7, with 7 positions matching TRBD2. V dropped 6 bases and J dropped 2; count of bases not matched to a gene: 7. The length of the CDR3 is 14 residues. Germline CDR1 MNHNS, CDR2 SASEGT.

The chain joins TRBV2 to TRBJ2-4, with TRBD2 identical over 11 bases. From germline, CDR1 is SNHLY and CDR2 FYNNEI. With V trimmed by 2 bases and J by 6 bases, 6 bases remained unmatched. The CDR3 consists of 16 residues. The CDR3 sequence is CASSELGLAGGNIQYF. The CDR3 coding sequence is TGTGCCAGCAGTGAACTAGGGCTAGCGGGGGGAAACATTCAGTACTTC.

J is TRBJ1-4 and V is TRBV9, with 11 bases identical to TRBD1. The CDR3 length is 16 residues. Germline V gene lookup returns CDR1 SGDLS and CDR2 YYNGEE. Germline trimming cut 0 bases from V and 8 bases from J; bases unmatched to any gene: 6. The DNA of the CDR3 is TGTGCCAGCAGCGTAGGGACAGGGGGCGTAAGCGAAAAACTGTTTTTT. It is translated as CASSVGTGGVSEKLFF.

This chain links TRBV4-1 with TRBJ1-5, with D perhaps TRBD1 (5 bases). This CDR3 contains 18 residues. V was trimmed by 2 bases and J by 0 bases, leaving 17 bases between them. CDR1 MGHRA and CDR2 YSYEKL come from the germline V gene. The CDR3 DNA is TGCGCCAGCAGCCAAATGGACATGGGCTTCAATAGCAATCAGCCCCAGCATTTT. This gives the protein CASSQMDMGFNSNQPQHF.

The chain is built from TRBV7-3 and TRBJ2-3, with a tentative D call TRBD2 (6 bases). Germline values: CDR1 SGHTA, CDR2 FQGTGA. Trimming pared 7 bases from V and 0 bases from J, leaving 14 bases between. This CDR3 is 15 amino acids long. CDR3 coding DNA: TGTGCCAGCACCGAGGACGGGACTAGCACAGATACGCAGTATTTT. This encodes CASTEDGTSTDTQYF.

The chain is built from TRBV2 and TRBJ2-3; 7 bases fit TRBD2. The V segment lost 5 bases and the J segment 6 bases; nucleotides outside the gene matches: 5. The CDR3 covers 13 residues. From germline, CDR1 is SNHLY and CDR2 FYNNEI. In nucleotides, the CDR3 is TGTGCCAGCAGTACCGGGACTACGGATACGCAGTATTTT. It specifies CASSTGTTDTQYF.

A single count supports this clone. The CDR3, as DNA: TGTGCCAGCAGCTTGGCTGGGTTCAGGGGGCAGCACGAGCAGTACTTC. Amino acid sequence: CASSLAGFRGQHEQYF. This sequence joins TRBV5-8 and TRBJ2-7; TRBD1 matches at 8 bases. Germline CDR1 reads SGHTS; CDR2 reads YDEGEE. The junction had 10 bases not matched to a gene; V was cut back by 0 bases and J by 5 bases. CDR3 size: 16 residues. The whole variable domain, remainder taken from reference TRBV5-8 and TRBJ2-7, is EAGVTQSPTHLIKTRGQQATLRCSPISGHTSVYWYQQALGLGLQFLLWYDEGEERNRGNFPPRFSGRQFPNYSSELNVNALELEDSALYLCASSLAGFRGQHEQYFGPGTRLTVT.

V gene TRBV2 combines with J gene TRBJ1-5; TRBD1 agrees at 7 bases. The germline CDR1 and CDR2 sequences are SNHLY and FYNNEI. The V and J ends lost 6 bases and 2 bases, in that order; junction bases with no gene match: 7. The length of the CDR3 is 15 residues. The CDR3, as DNA: TGTGCCAGCAGGATAGACAGGGTCGGCAATCAGCCCCAGCATTTT. This codes for CASRIDRVGNQPQHF. Supplemented by reference TRBV2 and TRBJ1-5, the full variable domain reads EPEVTQTPSHQVTQMGQEVILRCVPISNHLYFYWYRQILGQKVEFLVSFYNNEISEKSEIFDDQFSVERPDGSNFTLKIRSTKLEDSAMYFCASRIDRVGNQPQHFGDGTRLSIL.

V usage is TRBV6-1 and J usage is TRBJ2-2; the match to TRBD1 covers 11 bases. The CDR3 spans 15 residues. Unmatched junction bases numbered 4, after V lost 6 bases and J lost 4 bases. Per the germline V gene, CDR1 is MNHNS and CDR2 is SASEGT. DNA for the CDR3: TGTGCCAGCAGGACCGGGACAGGGGGCACCGGGGAGCTGTTTTTT. This gives the protein CASRTGTGGTGELFF.

The J gene is TRBJ2-3, the V gene TRBV6-5; the match to TRBD1 covers 9 bases. The junction had 9 bases not matched to a gene; V was cut back by 6 bases and J by 5 bases. Germline V gene sequence: CDR1 MNHEY, CDR2 SVGAGI. CDR3 length: 15 amino acids. The CDR3 region has the DNA TGTGCCAGCAGACACGGACAGGGGTTGGGAGATACGCAGTATTTT. Translated: CASRHGQGLGDTQYF.

The V call is TRBV6-1, the J call TRBJ2-7, with no clear D. This CDR3 region has 10 residues. V was pared by 8 bases and J by 6 bases, with 8 bases between. From germline, CDR1 is MNHNS and CDR2 SASEGT. DNA for the CDR3: TGTGCCAGCGAGGACGGCGAGCAGTACTTC. Protein sequence: CASEDGEQYF.

The chain joins TRBV6-1 to TRBJ1-2; perhaps TRBD1 as D (5 bases). CDR1 is MNHNS and CDR2 is SASEGT in the germline V gene. V gave up 6 bases and J gave up 4 bases, with 12 bases separating them. This CDR3 has 13 amino acids. The CDR3, as DNA: TGTGCCAGCAGCCCGCCGGGACCCTATGGCTACACCTTC. Translating gives CASSPPGPYGYTF.

In DNA form, the CDR3 reads TGTGCCAGCAGTTACGGGGGGGCTAATCAGCCCCAGCATTTT. As protein: CASSYGGANQPQHF. The chain is built from TRBV6-6 and TRBJ1-5; D might be TRBD1 (6 bases). The V gene's germline CDR1 is MNHNY and CDR2 SVGAGI (reference sequence). This CDR3 is 14 amino acids long. V was cut by 2 bases and J by 4 bases, with 9 bases left in between.

The chain combines TRBV15 with TRBJ2-1; 8 nucleotides match TRBD1. The germline gives CDR1 LNHNV, CDR2 YYDKDF (reference sequence). The CDR3 is 13 amino acids. V gave up 5 bases and J gave up 7 bases; unmatched junction bases: 4. CDR3 sequence (DNA): TGTGCCACCAGCTACCGGACAGGGAATGAGCAGTTCTTC. Residues: CATSYRTGNEQFF.

This clone was detected once. The chain links TRBV7-3 to TRBJ2-7; no reliable D call. Trimming left V 5 bases short and J 1 base short, with 12 bases between. Germline V gene data show CDR1 as SGHTA and CDR2 as FQGTGA. The CDR3 is 14 residues long. The CDR3 reads CASSLQKGSYEQYF. CDR3 nucleotide sequence: TGTGCCAGCAGCCTGCAAAAGGGTTCCTACGAGCAGTACTTC.

The genes are TRBV6-1 and TRBJ2-7, with 10 bases fitting TRBD1. The J segment lost 0 bases and the V segment lost 8 bases, leaving 7 bases of the junction unmatched. The CDR3 extends over 15 amino acids. Looked up from germline, CDR1 is MNHNS and CDR2 is SASEGT. CDR3 sequence: CASQLRTGGSYEQYF. The CDR3, as DNA: TGTGCCAGCCAATTACGGACAGGGGGCTCCTACGAGCAGTACTTC.

The rearrangement joins TRBV6-5 to TRBJ1-6; D is ambiguous. The V and J ends lost 10 bases and 7 bases respectively, with 14 bases between them. This CDR3 comprises 13 residues. Germline CDR1 is MNHEY and CDR2 is SVGAGI. CDR3 residues: CATRARENSPLHF. CDR3 bases: TGTGCCACCCGAGCCCGGGAGAATTCACCCCTCCACTTT.

The chain has TRBV6-1 and TRBJ2-2; D assignment may be TRBD1 or TRBD2 (5 bases each). V lost 6 bases and J lost 2, with 13 bases in between. The CDR3 has 15 residues. The V gene's germline CDR1 is MNHNS and CDR2 SASEGT. CDR3 nucleotides: TGTGCCAGCAGGCTCCGGGACGTTAACACCGGGGAGCTGTTTTTT. Amino acids: CASRLRDVNTGELFF.

The chain employs TRBV9 and TRBJ1-1; tentative D call: TRBD1 (6 bases). The V and J ends lost 2 bases and 2 bases respectively, with 19 bases between them. The CDR3 totals 17 residues. Per the germline V gene, CDR1 is SGDLS and CDR2 is YYNGEE. CDR3 residues: CASSVDGTQGRNTEAFF. CDR3 DNA sequence: TGTGCCAGCAGCGTGGACGGAACCCAGGGGAGAAACACTGAAGCTTTCTTT.

CDR3 DNA sequence: TGCGCCAGCAGCCAAGTTGGGAGGGAGCTGTTTTTT. As protein: CASSQVGRELFF. This rearrangement joins TRBV4-3 to TRBJ2-2; D remains ambiguous. CDR3 length: 12 residues. V lost 1 base, J lost 9 bases, and 6 bases lay in between. The germline gives CDR1 LGHNA, CDR2 YSLEER.

The CDR3 DNA sequence: TGTGCCACTAGACCACAGGGAATAATCTATGGCTACACCTTC. Translated, it gives CATRPQGIIYGYTF. This chain links TRBV19 with TRBJ1-2; D is perhaps TRBD1 (6 bases). Between the trimmed V and J ends, which lost 10 bases and 4 bases, there was a span of 19 bases. Germline V lookup: CDR1 LNHDA, CDR2 SQIVND (reference sequence). The CDR3 contains 14 residues.

The chain couples TRBV10-1 to TRBJ1-4, with 7 nucleotides matching TRBD1. Germline V CDR1 and CDR2: WNHNN, SYGVQD (reference sequence). This CDR3 spans 14 amino acids. The junction had 11 bases not matched to a gene; V was cut back by 9 bases and J by 7 bases. The CDR3 region is CARTFDREGEKLFF. Here the CDR3 DNA reads TGCGCCAGGACTTTCGACAGGGAGGGTGAAAAACTGTTTTTT.

The gene calls are TRBV5-1 and TRBJ2-2; D is undetermined. The V gene's germline CDR1 is SGHRS and CDR2 YFSETQ. V lost 2 bases, J lost 4 bases, and 9 bases lay in between. The CDR3 contains 14 residues. Written as DNA, the CDR3 is TGCGCCAGCAGCTTCCGCCAAACCACCGGGGAGCTGTTTTTT. This sequence encodes CASSFRQTTGELFF.

The chain couples TRBV5-5 to TRBJ1-4, with a weak D call TRBD1 (5 bases). With 0 bases removed from V and 10 bases from J, the gap between germline ends came to 19 bases. Germline V CDR1 and CDR2: SGHKS, YYEKEE (reference sequence). The CDR3 runs to 16 residues. The CDR3, as DNA: TGTGCCAGCAGCTTGGACCCCGGTGAATGGGGCGTAAAACTGTTTTTT. This sequence encodes CASSLDPGEWGVKLFF.

DNA of the CDR3: TGTGCCAGCAAAGAGGGTCAAATGAACACCGGGGAGCTGTTTTTT. Its protein product is CASKEGQMNTGELFF. The chain carries TRBV6-4 and TRBJ2-2; tentatively, D is TRBD2 (5 bases). The germline CDR1 and CDR2 sequences are MRHNA and SNTAGT. There are 15 residues in the CDR3. V was clipped by 7 bases and J by 1 base, with 13 bases between them.

The rearrangement joins TRBV7-7 to TRBJ1-2, with D maybe TRBD1 (5 bases). The length of the CDR3 is 16 residues. Trimming left V 5 bases short and J 7 bases short, with 23 bases between. Germline V gives CDR1 SSHAT, CDR2 FNYEAQ (reference sequence). The CDR3 sequence is CASSGLREVNRFGYTF. The CDR3 DNA follows: TGTGCCAGCAGCGGACTCAGGGAAGTCAATCGGTTTGGCTACACCTTC.

This chain links TRBV11-2 with TRBJ1-6; D is possibly TRBD1 (5 bases). Germline CDR1 and CDR2: SGHAT and FQNNGV. V lost 5 bases and J lost 7, with 9 bases in between. CDR3 length equals 13 residues. CDR3 sequence: CASSTPGNSPLHF. DNA for the CDR3: TGTGCCAGCAGCACACCAGGGAATTCACCCCTCCACTTT.

The chain employs TRBV29-1 and TRBJ2-2; D assignment may be TRBD1 or TRBD2 (5 bases each). The CDR3 contains 12 residues. Trimming pared 6 bases from V and 3 bases from J, leaving 8 bases between. In germline, CDR1 is SQVTM, CDR2 ANQGSEA. CDR3 region: CSVREHTGELFF. DNA for the CDR3: TGCAGCGTCAGGGAGCACACCGGGGAGCTGTTTTTT.

By share, this clone ranks as medium-sized (0.01 to 0.1%). The J gene is TRBJ1-1, the V gene TRBV7-2, with a possible D match to TRBD1 (5 bases). The V end was cut by 3 bases, the J end by 4 bases, with 12 bases between. The V gene's germline CDR1 is SGHTA and CDR2 FQGNSA. The CDR3 runs 14 residues. CDR3: CASSFFAQGTEAFF. CDR3 sequence (DNA): TGTGCCAGCAGCTTTTTCGCCCAGGGCACTGAAGCTTTCTTT.

The chain joins TRBV11-3 to TRBJ2-3; 15 bases are shared with TRBD2. The V and J ends lost 5 bases and 3 bases, in that order; junction bases with no gene match: 6. Germline V gives CDR1 SGHNT, CDR2 YENEEA. CDR3 length equals 17 residues. The CDR3 reads CASSAGTSGGLTDTQYF. CDR3 in DNA: TGTGCCAGCAGCGCGGGGACTAGCGGGGGGCTAACAGATACGCAGTATTTT.

The V gene is TRBV7-9, the J gene TRBJ1-1; no firm D call. The germline V gene encodes CDR1 SEHNR and CDR2 FQNEAQ (reference sequence). The V end lost 5 bases, the J end lost 11 bases, and 15 bases lay between the germline ends. CDR3 length: 12 amino acids. The CDR3 protein is CASSNLLAGAFF. In DNA, the CDR3 is TGTGCCAGCAGCAACCTCCTCGCCGGCGCTTTCTTT.